A selection of T cell receptor beta chains follows, all from one sample in a study of T cell responses to AZD1222 COVID-19 vaccine. The table came from immunoSEQ multiplex PCR; TCRdb's copy has only in-frame clones and leaves some out. The sample consists of roughly 99,000 clones, around 90% of them appearing once. This specimen consisted of peripheral blood, obtained on day 0 of AZD1222 vaccination. All receptors derive from an adult in good health. Both conserved end residues are part of each CDR3. The D gene is left open where the match is weak. The size of a clone is reported for some rows only, either as once, few or many, or as a class for expanded clones.

size	V	D	J	CDR3	DNA
-	TRBV11-3	-	TRBJ1-1	CASSLGYPSRENTEAFF	TGTGCCAGCAGCCTCGGATACCCCAGCAGGGAAAACACTGAAGCTTTCTTT
-	TRBV14	TRBD1	TRBJ1-3	CASSQESGQTYSGNTIYF	TGTGCCAGCAGCCAAGAGTCGGGACAGACCTACTCTGGAAACACCATATATTTT
-	TRBV11-1	TRBD1	TRBJ1-1	CASSSTGGRTEAFF	TGTGCCAGCAGCTCGACAGGGGGCCGCACTGAAGCTTTCTTT
-	TRBV14	-	TRBJ2-7	CASSQEDFYEQYF	TGTGCCAGCAGCCAAGAAGACTTCTACGAGCAGTACTTC
-	TRBV6-2/TRBV6-3	TRBD1	TRBJ2-7	CASSYRTGNPYEQYF	TGTGCCAGCAGTTACAGGACAGGGAACCCCTACGAGCAGTACTTC
-	TRBV10-3	-	TRBJ2-7	CAISVWFGAQSSYEQYF	TGTGCCATCAGTGTTTGGTTCGGAGCGCAAAGCTCCTACGAGCAGTACTTC
few	TRBV7-2	TRBD2	TRBJ2-7	CASSFGLAGPNYEQYF	TGTGCCAGCAGCTTCGGACTAGCGGGACCCAACTACGAGCAGTACTTC
-	TRBV7-9	-	TRBJ2-5	CASSLGTGLGTQYF	TGTGCCAGCAGCTTAGGGACGGGCCTGGGGACCCAGTACTTC
-	TRBV7-9	TRBD1	TRBJ2-3	CASSWGQGADTQYF	TGTGCCAGCAGCTGGGGGCAGGGGGCAGATACGCAGTATTTT
-	TRBV12-3/TRBV12-4	-	TRBJ2-3	CASSYSREDTQYF	TGTGCCAGCAGTTATTCCCGAGAAGATACGCAGTATTTT
-	TRBV6-4	-	TRBJ1-1	CASSDSENTEAFF	TGTGCCAGCAGTGACTCGGAAAACACTGAAGCTTTCTTT
-	TRBV27	-	TRBJ1-6	CASSLEGNSPLHF	TGTGCCAGCAGTTTAGAGGGTAATTCACCCCTCCACTTT
-	TRBV24-1	TRBD1	TRBJ2-1	CATSEYRGSNEQFF	TGTGCCACCAGTGAATACAGGGGGAGTAATGAGCAGTTCTTC
-	TRBV4-2	-	TRBJ1-5	CASSQFPSGRGGWKPQHF	TGTGCCAGCAGCCAATTTCCCTCGGGTAGGGGCGGGTGGAAGCCCCAGCATTTT
-	TRBV28	-	TRBJ1-2	CASSLPQTGGYTF	TGTGCCAGCAGTTTACCCCAAACGGGAGGCTACACCTTC
few	TRBV19	TRBD2	TRBJ2-7	CASSPRARQFERESYEQYF	TGTGCCAGTAGCCCCAGGGCCAGACAGTTCGAGCGGGAATCCTACGAGCAGTACTTC
few	TRBV7-2	-	TRBJ1-5	CASSPNGNQPQHF	TGTGCCAGCAGCCCCAATGGCAATCAGCCCCAGCATTTT
-	TRBV15	-	TRBJ1-1	CATSRDLTRDTEAFF	TGTGCCACCAGCAGAGATTTGACGAGGGACACTGAAGCTTTCTTT
-	TRBV7-2	TRBD2	TRBJ2-4	CASSVWGGSGNIQYF	TGTGCCAGCAGCGTATGGGGGGGGTCTGGAAACATTCAGTACTTC
-	TRBV5-6	-	TRBJ2-2	CASSLELNTGELFF	TGTGCCAGCAGCTTAGAACTGAACACCGGGGAGCTGTTTTTT
-	TRBV19	-	TRBJ1-5	CASKPDRSNQPQHF	TGTGCCAGTAAACCCGACCGCAGCAATCAGCCCCAGCATTTT
-	TRBV18	-	TRBJ1-2	CASSPPNGGPYGYTF	TGTGCCAGCTCACCACCGAATGGGGGGCCCTATGGCTACACCTTC
-	TRBV4-3	-	TRBJ2-1	CASSQGPSMGDYNEQFF	TGCGCCAGCAGCCAAGGGCCCTCTATGGGGGACTACAATGAGCAGTTCTTC
-	TRBV5-6	TRBD2	TRBJ2-5	CASSLSGRAGETQYF	TGTGCCAGCAGCTTGAGCGGGAGGGCCGGGGAGACCCAGTACTTC
-	TRBV28	-	TRBJ2-3	CASGPISTDTQYF	TGTGCCAGCGGCCCTATTAGCACAGATACGCAGTATTTT
-	TRBV11-2	TRBD1	TRBJ1-3	CASSSLTGSGNTIYF	TGTGCCAGCAGCTCCTTGACAGGGTCTGGAAACACCATATATTTT
-	TRBV19	TRBD1	TRBJ1-1	CASTRLTGRNTEAFF	TGTGCCAGTACCAGACTGACAGGGAGGAACACTGAAGCTTTCTTT
-	TRBV9	-	TRBJ1-3	CASSVGLGGPGNTIYF	TGTGCCAGCAGCGTAGGATTAGGGGGGCCTGGAAACACCATATATTTT
-	TRBV10-3	-	TRBJ2-1	CAISESLGNEQFF	TGTGCCATCAGTGAGTCGTTGGGCAATGAGCAGTTCTTC
-	TRBV9	-	TRBJ2-5	CASSVDSPAQQETQYF	TGTGCCAGCAGCGTAGACTCCCCGGCCCAACAAGAGACCCAGTACTTC
-	TRBV7-9	-	TRBJ2-6	CASSPPRLSSGANVLTF	TGTGCCAGCAGCCCCCCCCGTCTCAGCTCTGGGGCCAACGTCCTGACTTTC
-	TRBV9	TRBD1	TRBJ1-2	CASNEKDRADYGYTF	TGTGCCAGCAACGAAAAAGACAGGGCCGACTATGGCTACACCTTC
-	TRBV5-5	TRBD1	TRBJ1-5	CASSSLLGQGGQPQHF	TGTGCCAGCAGCTCCCTGCTCGGACAGGGGGGTCAGCCCCAGCATTTT
-	TRBV7-9	-	TRBJ2-3	CASSLPIRDTSTDTQYF	TGTGCCAGCAGCTTACCAATCCGGGATACAAGCACAGATACGCAGTATTTT
-	TRBV7-2	-	TRBJ1-1	CASSVQGDTEAFF	TGTGCCAGCAGCGTACAGGGAGACACTGAAGCTTTCTTT
few	TRBV18	TRBD1	TRBJ1-2	CASSPDRGRSYTF	TGTGCCAGCTCCCCGGACAGGGGGCGTTCATACACCTTC
-	TRBV3-1/TRBV3-2	-	TRBJ1-5	CASSQRGLNQPQHF	TGTGCCAGCAGCCAAAGAGGACTCAATCAGCCCCAGCATTTT
-	TRBV9	TRBD1	TRBJ1-1	CASSPQGGYTEAFF	TGTGCCAGCAGCCCCCAGGGGGGTTACACTGAAGCTTTCTTT
few	TRBV7-9	-	TRBJ1-2	CASSLGVAGNYGYTF	TGTGCCAGCAGCTTAGGAGTGGCAGGGAACTATGGCTACACCTTC
few	TRBV4-3	TRBD1	TRBJ1-1	CASSQTPGQGGTEAFF	TGCGCCAGCAGCCAAACCCCAGGACAGGGCGGTACTGAAGCTTTCTTT
-	TRBV7-9	-	TRBJ1-2	CASSLPQGYNGYTF	TGTGCCAGCAGCCTCCCACAGGGTTATAATGGCTACACCTTC
-	TRBV4-3	TRBD2	TRBJ2-1	CASSQVQRDNNEQFF	TGCGCCAGCAGCCAAGTCCAGCGGGATAACAATGAGCAGTTCTTC
-	TRBV5-1	TRBD1	TRBJ1-2	CASSLGAGQGAGYTF	TGCGCCAGCAGCTTGGGAGCCGGACAGGGGGCCGGCTACACCTTC
-	TRBV6-1	TRBD1	TRBJ1-5	CASSAFRDRGRVDQPQHF	TGTGCCAGCAGTGCCTTCCGGGACAGGGGGCGCGTGGATCAGCCCCAGCATTTT
-	TRBV7-9	TRBD1	TRBJ1-2	CASSLKGAENYGYTF	TGTGCCAGCAGCTTGAAGGGGGCGGAGAACTATGGCTACACCTTC
-	TRBV30	-	TRBJ1-2	CAWSGSSYGYTF	TGTGCCTGGAGTGGGTCCTCTTATGGCTACACCTTC
-	TRBV7-3	TRBD1	TRBJ2-1	CASSFSGQGWNEQFF	TGTGCCAGCAGCTTCTCGGGACAGGGTTGGAATGAGCAGTTCTTC
-	TRBV6-5	-	TRBJ2-1	CASRGALDEQFF	TGTGCCAGCCGGGGGGCCTTGGATGAGCAGTTCTTC
-	TRBV6-5	-	TRBJ2-1	CASSYSMGNEQFF	TGTGCCAGCAGTTACTCGATGGGAAATGAGCAGTTCTTC
-	TRBV5-1	-	TRBJ1-2	CASSLGQGMNYGYTF	TGCGCCAGCAGCTTGGGGCAGGGTATGAACTATGGCTACACCTTC
-	TRBV9	-	TRBJ1-6	CASSGYTGSGSSYNSPLHF	TGTGCCAGCAGCGGCTACACAGGGTCTGGGAGCTCCTATAATTCACCCCTCCACTTT
-	TRBV28	-	TRBJ2-6	CASSVTGANVLTF	TGTGCCAGCAGTGTGACTGGGGCCAACGTCCTGACTTTC
-	TRBV4-2	-	TRBJ1-5	CASSQRWDQPQHF	TGTGCCAGCAGCCAGAGATGGGATCAGCCCCAGCATTTT
few	TRBV19	TRBD1	TRBJ2-3	CASSMGQGTDTQYF	TGTGCCAGTAGTATGGGACAGGGCACAGATACGCAGTATTTT
-	TRBV19	-	TRBJ1-2	CATHGRGGYTF	TGTGCCACACACGGCCGGGGTGGCTACACCTTC